The sequence of this T cell receptor beta chain was determined in a study of T cells after yellow fever vaccination. The wider study: Each low-cell-number fraction was prepared by means of SMART-Seq v4 Ultra Low Input.

Overall study results and limits: The secondary response showed a weaker magnitude and a faster peak, day 5 versus 15. Re-detected after boosting: most primary clones, more than 95% of CD4 and over 80% of CD8.

Worth noting for this clonotype: Its specificity is not known.

The CDR3 has 14 residues. V shed 3 bases, J shed 5 bases, and the junction held 4 bases outside the gene matches. Germline lookup yields CDR1 SQVTM and CDR2 ANQGSEA. Each CDR3 protein gets one entry after TCRdb re-called the 5' RACE reads with MiXCR. Here the sample spans 150,000 to 200,000 distinct CDR3 sequences, approximately 9.9% being singletons. The chain uses TRBV29-1 and TRBJ2-3; 11 bases agree with TRBD2. The sequence was obtained from a man between 18 and 29 years old who received the YFV17D yellow fever vaccine. Specimen: CD8+ T cells sorted from PBMCs, collected 15 days after the yellow fever booster vaccination. The CDR3 loop reads CSVDSGGALDTQYF. As DNA, the CDR3 is TGCAGCGTTGATAGCGGGGGGGCCCTAGATACGCAGTATTTT.